These 21 T cell receptor beta chains were all obtained from the same sample, sequenced in a study of brain T cells in children with intractable seizures. This table comes from immunoSEQ multiplex PCR, and its TCRdb copy is limited to in-frame clones, with some not included. This sample has about 64,000 clones, with approximately 94% found just once. Here the sequenced sample was peripheral blood, taken at surgery. These receptors were taken from a boy under three years old with focal cortical dysplasia and intractable seizures.

This rearrangement joins TRBV5-1 to TRBJ1-2, with D maybe TRBD1 (6 bases). CDR1 and CDR2 (germline): SGHRS, YFSETQ. The CDR3 has 16 amino acids. V shed 0 bases and J shed 4 bases, with 16 bases lying between them. DNA of the CDR3: TGCGCCAGCAGCTTGGAAGTGACAGGAGCTTCCTATGGCTACACCTTC. Translating it yields CASSLEVTGASYGYTF. Full variable domain (rest looked up from reference TRBV5-1 and TRBJ1-2): KAGVTQTPRYLIKTRGQQVTLSCSPISGHRSVSWYQQTPGQGLQFLFEYFSETQRNKGNFPGRFSGRQFSNSRSEMNVSTLELGDSALYLCASSLEVTGASYGYTFGSGTRLTVV.

The chain couples TRBV5-1 to TRBJ1-4, with a tentative D call TRBD1 (5 bases). Trimming took 2 bases from V and 7 from J, leaving 12 bases between them. Germline assignment: CDR1 SGHRS and CDR2 YFSETQ. There are 14 residues in the CDR3. The CDR3 DNA reads TGCGCCAGCAGCTTCGACGGGGCGGGTGAAAAACTGTTTTTT. Protein sequence: CASSFDGAGEKLFF.

This chain joins TRBV28 and TRBJ2-6; 9 bases agree with TRBD1. The V gene's germline CDR1 is MDHEN and CDR2 SYDVKM. The V and J ends lost 1 base and 0 bases, in that order; junction bases with no gene match: 10. The CDR3 runs 20 residues. The CDR3 region is CASSLSGMGQGSSGANVLTF. In DNA form, the CDR3 reads TGTGCCAGCAGTTTATCTGGTATGGGACAGGGATCCTCTGGGGCCAACGTCCTGACTTTC.

The chain recombines TRBV3-1 (or the pseudogene TRBV3-2) with TRBJ1-1; D unresolved. This CDR3 comprises 14 residues. Germline V gene data show CDR1 as LGHDT and CDR2 as YNNKEL (reference sequence). Trimming shortened V by 1 base and J by 5 bases, and 11 bases separated the two germline ends. This chain's CDR3 is CASSQGFEGTEAFF. DNA for the CDR3: TGTGCCAGCAGCCAAGGGTTCGAAGGGACTGAAGCTTTCTTT.

The J gene is TRBJ1-2, the V gene TRBV4-1; possible D gene TRBD1, 6 bases. Germline CDR1 reads MGHRA; CDR2 reads YSYEKL. Trimming stripped 1 base from V and 3 bases from J, with 9 bases between. CDR3 length: 14 residues. The CDR3 DNA is TGCGCCAGCAGCCAAGGGGGGCGCGACTATGGCTACACCTTC. Amino acids: CASSQGGRDYGYTF.

This sequence joins TRBV12-5 and TRBJ2-7; D gene unclear. The V end lost 7 bases, the J end lost 3 bases, and 13 bases lay between the germline ends. Germline CDR1 and CDR2: LGHNT and FRNRAP. This CDR3 region has 13 residues. The CDR3 DNA reads as TGTGCTAGTGTTTCGGACCGTTACTACGAGCAGTACTTC. Translating gives CASVSDRYYEQYF.

This clone was seen a few times. The V call is TRBV19, the J call TRBJ2-5; 7 bases match TRBD2. CDR1 is LNHDA, CDR2 SQIVND, per germline (reference sequence). Trimming at V came to 4 bases and at J to 4 bases, leaving 6 bases not matched to a gene. This CDR3 comprises 14 residues. The CDR3 is CASSTSGVGETQYF. CDR3 sequence (DNA): TGTGCCAGTAGTACTAGCGGAGTGGGAGAGACCCAGTACTTC.

The chain combines TRBV12-5 with TRBJ1-1; D is unclear. V lost 2 bases and J 5 bases, leaving 12 bases between the germline ends. CDR3 length: 14 amino acids. Germline V gene data show CDR1 as LGHNT and CDR2 as FRNRAP. The CDR3 DNA reads as TGTGCTAGTGGTTTGCCGATAACTGGGACTGAAGCTTTCTTT. Translation gives CASGLPITGTEAFF.

CDR3: CASSRVGQGVLGQYF. As DNA, the CDR3 is TGTGCCAGCAGCCGAGTAGGACAGGGGGTCTTAGGGCAGTACTTC. V usage is TRBV5-8 and J usage is TRBJ2-7; TRBD1 matches 10 bases. Germline trimming cut 4 bases from V and 9 bases from J; bases unmatched to any gene: 13. The CDR3 length is 15 residues. The germline V gene has CDR1 SGHTS and CDR2 YDEGEE.

V and J are TRBV4-1 and TRBJ2-2; D gene ambiguous. Germline-derived CDR1 and CDR2 are MGHRA and YSYEKL. This CDR3 is 14 amino acids long. Between the trimmed V and J ends, which lost 3 bases and 2 bases, there was a span of 7 bases. This chain's CDR3 is CASSHSPNTGELFF. CDR3 DNA: TGCGCCAGCAGCCATAGCCCAAACACCGGGGAGCTGTTTTTT.

The chain combines TRBV5-1 with TRBJ1-3, with D perhaps TRBD1 (6 bases). The V gene lost 4 bases and the J gene lost 0 bases, with 8 bases spanning the gap. This CDR3 region has 14 residues. Germline CDR1 reads SGHRS; CDR2 reads YFSETQ. CDR3 protein: CASSGGPSGNTIYF. In nucleotides, the CDR3 is TGCGCCAGCAGCGGGGGGCCCTCTGGAAACACCATATATTTT.

This chain joins TRBV10-2 and TRBJ2-3; D possibly corresponds to TRBD2 (5 bases). The CDR3 sequence is 17 residues long. Germline CDR1 reads WSHSY; CDR2 reads SAAADI. The germline V and J ends were trimmed by 2 bases and 1 base, with 16 bases remaining between them. CDR3 DNA sequence: TGCGCCAGCAGTGAGCAGCACGGGGTTGAGGGCACAGATACGCAGTATTTT. Its translation: CASSEQHGVEGTDTQYF.

CDR3 in amino acids: CASSDFYEQYF. CDR3 coding DNA: TGTGCCAGCAGCGACTTCTACGAGCAGTACTTC. The chain combines TRBV14 with TRBJ2-7; D unresolved. The V end lost 5 bases, the J end lost 3 bases, and 5 bases lay between the germline ends. Germline CDR1 reads SGHDN; CDR2 reads FVKESK. The CDR3 totals 11 residues.

The genes are TRBV3-1 (or the pseudogene TRBV3-2) and TRBJ2-1; a possible D gene is TRBD1 (5 bases). This CDR3 has 13 residues. The germline CDR1 and CDR2 sequences are LGHDT and YNNKEL (reference sequence). Trimming took off 1 base at V and 7 bases at J, with 8 bases between the two ends. The CDR3 spells CASSQGRGNEQFF. Written as DNA, the CDR3 is TGTGCCAGCAGCCAAGGAAGGGGAAATGAGCAGTTCTTC.

J is TRBJ2-5 and V is TRBV2; TRBD2 aligns across 10 bases. Germline lookup yields CDR1 SNHLY and CDR2 FYNNEI. CDR3 length: 16 residues. J lost 1 base, V lost 6 bases, and 8 bases had no gene match. The CDR3 region is CASSSGQRGGQETQYF. As DNA, the CDR3 is TGTGCCAGCAGCTCAGGTCAGCGGGGGGGCCAAGAGACCCAGTACTTC. Complete variable domain (other parts from reference TRBV2 and TRBJ2-5): EPEVTQTPSHQVTQMGQEVILRCVPISNHLYFYWYRQILGQKVEFLVSFYNNEISEKSEIFDDQFSVERPDGSNFTLKIRSTKLEDSAMYFCASSSGQRGGQETQYFGPGTRLLVL.

The V call is TRBV7-2, the J call TRBJ2-7; D is undetermined. The germline V gene has CDR1 SGHTA and CDR2 FQGNSA. V was pared by 0 bases and J by 3 bases, with 9 bases between. CDR3 length equals 14 residues. CDR3 DNA: TGTGCCAGCAGCTTAGCGGGATCGGGCTACGAGCAGTACTTC. This sequence encodes CASSLAGSGYEQYF. The complete variable domain, with remaining parts taken from reference TRBV7-2 and TRBJ2-7, reads GAGVSQSPSNKVTEKGKDVELRCDPISGHTALYWYRQSLGQGLEFLIYFQGNSAPDKSGLPSDRFSAERTGGSVSTLTIQRTQQEDSAVYLCASSLAGSGYEQYFGPGTRLTVT.

This clone was counted once. The chain combines TRBV5-1 with TRBJ1-1; the D is unclear. Germline loops: CDR1 SGHRS, CDR2 YFSETQ. There are 16 residues in the CDR3. V gave up 0 bases and J gave up 0 bases, with 12 bases separating them. The DNA for the CDR3 is TGCGCCAGCAGCTTGGCTGTAGGGCCGATGAACACTGAAGCTTTCTTT. It is translated as CASSLAVGPMNTEAFF.

This rearrangement joins TRBV19 to TRBJ2-7; 7 bases are shared with TRBD2. The CDR3 covers 15 residues. Germline CDR1 is LNHDA and CDR2 is SQIVND (reference sequence). V lost 7 bases and J lost 4; bases outside the gene matches: 13. In DNA form, the CDR3 reads TGTGCCAGTACCCGTTCGAGCGGCGGGGGTTACGAGCAGTACTTC. Translation gives CASTRSSGGGYEQYF.

The CDR3 coding sequence is TGTGCCAGCAGTCCCCCGGAAGGGCGTCAGTACTTC. Its protein is CASSPPEGRQYF. V is TRBV27 and J is TRBJ2-7; unclear D gene. In germline, CDR1 is MNHEY, CDR2 SMNVEV (reference sequence). The length of the CDR3 is 12 residues. V lost 5 bases and J 10 bases, leaving 15 bases between the germline ends.

The rearrangement joins TRBV5-4 to TRBJ2-1; TRBD2 aligns across 7 bases. Trimming removed 2 bases from V and 6 bases from J; junction bases left unmatched: 8. This CDR3 region has 15 residues. Germline CDR1 is SGHNT and CDR2 is YYREEE (reference sequence). For the CDR3, the DNA is TGTGCCAGCAGCTTTGGGCTAGCGGAGTTCAATGAGCAGTTCTTC. Its protein is CASSFGLAEFNEQFF. Variable domain in full (rest from reference TRBV5-4 and TRBJ2-1): ETGVTQSPTHLIKTRGQQVTLRCSSQSGHNTVSWYQQALGQGPQFIFQYYREEENGRGNFPPRFSGLQFPNYSSELNVNALELDDSALYLCASSFGLAEFNEQFFGPGTRLTVL.

V and J are TRBV19 and TRBJ2-5, with D maybe TRBD1 (6 bases). The CDR3 runs 16 residues. Per the germline V gene, CDR1 is LNHDA and CDR2 is SQIVND (reference sequence). V was cut by 1 base and J by 5 bases, with 17 bases left in between. CDR3 amino acids: CASSIVSGRGSETQYF. The CDR3 DNA reads as TGTGCCAGTAGTATAGTTTCGGGCAGGGGATCCGAGACCCAGTACTTC. Variable domain in full (rest from reference TRBV19 and TRBJ2-5): DGGITQSPKYLFRKEGQNVTLSCEQNLNHDAMYWYRQDPGQGLRLIYYSQIVNDFQKGDIAEGYSVSREKKESFPLTVTSAQKNPTAFYLCASSIVSGRGSETQYFGPGTRLLVL.